This note documents a single TCR beta chain sequence. Its antigen is unidentified. The data belong to a study of a mutant IDH1 vaccine in newly diagnosed glioma. Across the study: Treated patients, averaging roughly 40 years, were 62.5% male and about 38% female. Previous treatment comprised radiotherapy, temozolomide, or both, mostly both.

CDR1 and CDR2 (germline): SEHNR, FQNEAQ (reference sequence). The CDR3 has 12 amino acids. The V end lost 3 bases, the J end lost 5 bases, and 7 bases lay between the germline ends. Time point defined: baseline, week 1 (first vaccination visit). The treatment is: pre-vaccination baseline after standard-of-care therapy. Donors' newly diagnosed IDH1-mutant WHO grade 3 or 4 astrocytomas lacked nuclear ATRX. Study results and limitations: Detectable vaccine-induced immune responses arose in 80% to 95% of patients.

The data were produced by immunoSEQ multiplex PCR, yet TCRdb's version contains in-frame clones alone and is incomplete. The repertoire includes about 30,000 clones, 82% of them detected once, and about 20% sits in the top ten. The sequencing used PBMCs, collected from a glioma patient treated with radiotherapy, temozolomide or both. The TCR was taken from a man aged 25 to 45 with glioma. The chain uses TRBV7-9 and TRBJ2-5; tentative D call: TRBD1 (6 bases). CDR3 in DNA: TGTGCCAGCAGCTTCCAGGGGGAGACCCAGTACTTC. Amino acids: CASSFQGETQYF.